The 26 T cell receptor beta chains given below trace back to one sample, sequenced in a study of metastatic and nonmetastatic thyroid tumors. No treatment had been given to any patient before thyroid surgery. TCRdb re-called clones from the PCR reads using MiXCR. The repertoire holds around 45,000 clones, with less than 20% as singletons. What was sequenced was blood. Receptors were obtained from a female donor with papillary thyroid cancer or a benign thyroid nodule (not recorded which). Some clones in this sample may be carry-over from other donors' samples.

The sample holds one count of this clone. This chain connects TRBV11-2 to TRBJ1-5; 7 bases map to TRBD1. With 5 bases clipped from V and 0 bases from J, the junction kept 13 bases outside the gene matches. The CDR3 loop spans 18 amino acids. Germline V gene sequence: CDR1 SGHAT, CDR2 FQNNGV. The CDR3 sequence: CASSLPRDSNHSNQPQHF. Written as DNA, the CDR3 is TGTGCCAGCAGCCTACCCCGGGACAGCAATCATAGCAATCAGCCCCAGCATTTT.

For this clone: Sequence at one end of the junction differs from germline and may be a read error. The V gene is TRBV27, the J gene TRBJ1-5; no reliable D call. This CDR3 has 13 amino acids. Germline V gene sequence: CDR1 MNHEY, CDR2 SMNVEV (reference sequence). In nucleotides, the CDR3 is TGCGCCAGCAGTCCCGGATACAATCAGCCCCAGCATTTT. This encodes CASSPGYNQPQHF.

With respect to this clone: Other DNA sequences from this sample encode an identical CDR3 as well. This chain joins TRBV20-1 and TRBJ2-7; no clear D. Germline assignment: CDR1 DFQATT and CDR2 SNEGSKA (reference sequence). V shed 3 bases and J shed 2 bases, with 5 bases lying between them. The CDR3 consists of 11 residues. For the CDR3, the DNA is TGCAGTGCTAGGGCGACCTACGAGCAGTACTTC. Amino acids: CSARATYEQYF.

This clone showed up just a few times. This rearrangement joins TRBV18 to TRBJ1-4; D possibly corresponds to TRBD1 (6 bases). CDR3 size: 17 residues. Trimming stripped 3 bases from V and 7 bases from J, with 21 bases between. Per the germline V gene, CDR1 is KGHSH and CDR2 is LQKENI. The CDR3 spells CASSPNIPGQEGEKLFF. The CDR3 nucleotides are TGTGCCAGCTCACCCAACATACCGGGACAAGAGGGTGAAAAACTGTTTTTT.

This clone was seen ten or more times. The CDR3 is CSVAIPPTDYEQYF. The CDR3 DNA reads as TGCAGCGTTGCCATCCCCCCGACAGACTACGAGCAGTACTTC. The chain couples TRBV29-1 to TRBJ2-7; D perhaps matches TRBD1 (5 bases). From germline, CDR1 is SQVTM and CDR2 ANQGSEA. Trimming stripped 4 bases from V and 3 bases from J, with 16 bases between. The CDR3 has 14 amino acids.

This clone was found many times. The V call is TRBV19, the J call TRBJ1-5, with a tentative D call TRBD1 (5 bases). Per germline, CDR1 LNHDA and CDR2 SQIVND (reference sequence). V lost 2 bases and J 2 bases, leaving 10 bases between the germline ends. This CDR3 is built from 15 residues. CDR3 region: CASSIRTIGNQPQHF. The DNA for the CDR3 is TGTGCCAGTAGTATACGGACAATTGGCAATCAGCCCCAGCATTTT.

The V and J genes are TRBV11-2 and TRBJ2-1, with D perhaps TRBD2 (5 bases). This CDR3 spans 16 amino acids. V shed 1 base and J shed 4 bases, with 14 bases lying between them. From germline, CDR1 is SGHAT and CDR2 FQNNGV. CDR3 protein: CASSLVSGGCYNEQFF. In DNA form, the CDR3 reads TGTGCCAGCAGCTTAGTGAGTGGCGGGTGTTACAATGAGCAGTTCTTC.

This clone was counted many times. This chain joins TRBV19 and TRBJ2-1, with 11 bases matching TRBD2. Trimming took 7 bases from V and 4 from J; bases not matched to a gene: 6. The CDR3 runs to 15 residues. Germline-derived CDR1 and CDR2 are LNHDA and SQIVND (reference sequence). CDR3 residues: CASTQGTSGYNEQFF. Here the CDR3 DNA reads TGTGCCAGTACCCAGGGGACTAGCGGATACAATGAGCAGTTCTTC. Looking up the rest from reference TRBV19 and TRBJ2-1 gives the full variable domain: DGGITQSPKYLFRKEGQNVTLSCEQNLNHDAMYWYRQDPGQGLRLIYYSQIVNDFQKGDIAEGYSVSREKKESFPLTVTSAQKNPTAFYLCASTQGTSGYNEQFFGPGTRLTVL.

Concerning this clone: A read error may be the cause here, since a much bigger clone is one base away. This sample includes further DNA sequences coding for the same CDR3. The V gene is TRBV29-1, the J gene TRBJ2-2; D call uncertain. CDR1 and CDR2 (germline): SQVTM, ANQGSEA. The CDR3 is 14 amino acids. CDR3 amino acids: CSVQAQENTGELFF. The CDR3 nucleotides read TGCAGTGTCCAAGCCCAGGAGAACACCGGGGAGCTGTTTTTT.

This clone occurred a few times. This may come from a read error, since a much larger clone is one base off. This chain connects TRBV2 to TRBJ1-5, with TRBD1 matching 8 bases. CDR3 length equals 15 residues. Germline CDR1 and CDR2: SNHLY and FYNNEI. This chain's CDR3 is CTSSDGTGSNQPQHF. CDR3 nucleotides: TGTACCAGCAGTGACGGGACAGGCAGCAATCAGCCCCAGCATTTT.

As to this clone: A single base separates this from a much larger clone, so it may be a read error. The chain has TRBV12-5 and TRBJ2-2, with 11 bases aligning to TRBD2. Germline loops: CDR1 LGHNT, CDR2 FRNRAP. Trimming took 1 base from V and 4 from J; bases not matched to a gene: 17. The CDR3 loop spans 21 amino acids. The CDR3 region is CASGLDSGLLAGARVTGELFF. DNA for the CDR3: TGTGCTAGTGGTTTGGATTCAGGGTTACTAGCGGGAGCGCGTGTCACCGGGGAGCTGTTTTTT.

In this sample, this clone turned up many times. V is TRBV11-2 and J is TRBJ2-3, with 7 bases identical to TRBD1. Germline V gene lookup returns CDR1 SGHAT and CDR2 FQNNGV. Germline trimming cut 4 bases from V and 2 bases from J; bases unmatched to any gene: 9. This CDR3 is 16 amino acids long. CDR3 loop: CASSSPTGNPTDTQYF. CDR3 DNA: TGTGCCAGCAGCTCTCCGACAGGGAACCCCACAGATACGCAGTATTTT.

This clone appeared many times. The rearrangement joins TRBV10-1 to TRBJ2-5, with D maybe TRBD2 (5 bases). Trimming removed 8 bases at V and 5 bases at J, with 18 bases between. This CDR3 spans 14 amino acids. Germline CDR1 and CDR2: WNHNN and SYGVQD (reference sequence). CDR3 loop: CASVLPEGMETQYF. The CDR3 DNA reads TGCGCCAGCGTACTCCCAGAGGGCATGGAGACCCAGTACTTC.

This clone was detected ten times or more. The chain carries TRBV5-4 and TRBJ2-7, with 7 nucleotides matching TRBD1. Germline CDR1 is SGHNT and CDR2 is YYREEE (reference sequence). This CDR3 has 13 residues. V gave up 4 bases and J gave up 12 bases; unmatched junction bases: 13. CDR3 sequence: CASSPGTAESLYF. CDR3 in DNA: TGTGCCAGCAGCCCGGGGACAGCCGAAAGCTTGTACTTC.

This clone was seen at least ten times. The rearrangement links TRBV11-2 to TRBJ1-4; weak D call: TRBD1 (5 bases). CDR1 is SGHAT, CDR2 FQNNGV, per germline. Trimming stripped 5 bases from V and 7 bases from J, with 17 bases between. The CDR3 is 15 residues long. The CDR3 region has the DNA TGTGCCAGCAGCAAACGGGACCTCATTCTTGAAAAACTGTTTTTT. Its protein product is CASSKRDLILEKLFF.

The sample holds many counts of this clone. The genes are TRBV10-2 and TRBJ2-5; 11 bases are shared with TRBD2. The ends lost 4 bases at V and 2 bases at J; junction bases unmatched: 3. The CDR3 length is 15 residues. Germline CDR1 is WSHSY and CDR2 is SAAADI. The CDR3 sequence is CASSGLAGQQETQYF. CDR3 in DNA: TGCGCCAGCAGTGGACTAGCGGGACAGCAAGAGACCCAGTACTTC.

This clone has ten or more counts. This chain uses TRBV4-2 with TRBJ2-3; no definite D call. The CDR3 covers 15 residues. Per germline, CDR1 LGHNA and CDR2 YNFKEQ. The V and J ends lost 4 bases and 5 bases respectively, with 16 bases between them. CDR3 loop: CASSLGPERVDTQYF. CDR3 nucleotide sequence: TGTGCCAGCAGCCTTGGACCGGAAAGGGTAGATACGCAGTATTTT.

This clone was counted many times. This chain's CDR3 is CASSLSGTGSSYEQYF. The DNA for the CDR3 is TGTGCCAGCAGTTTAAGTGGGACAGGGAGCTCCTACGAGCAGTACTTC. The V call is TRBV28, the J call TRBJ2-7; 9 nucleotides agree with TRBD1. The CDR3 runs 16 residues. Germline V gene sequence: CDR1 MDHEN, CDR2 SYDVKM. V lost 2 bases to trimming and J lost 0 bases; unmatched junction nucleotides: 5.

Concerning this clone itself: A read error may explain this, as a much larger clone is one base away. The CDR3 region is CASIEVGTDTQYF. CDR3 bases: TGTGCCAGCATCGAAGTCGGGACAGATACGCAGTATTTT. The rearrangement joins TRBV5-4 to TRBJ2-3; no definite D call. Germline CDR1 is SGHNT and CDR2 is YYREEE (reference sequence). Trimming removed 6 bases at V and 3 bases at J, with 11 bases between. This CDR3 contains 13 residues.

V usage is TRBV11-3 and J usage is TRBJ2-5; D may be TRBD2 (6 bases). CDR1 is SGHNT and CDR2 is YENEEA in the germline V gene. The CDR3 sequence is 15 residues long. Trimming removed 5 bases from V and 5 bases from J, with 18 bases in between. The CDR3 is CASSPGTQGRETQYF. The CDR3 DNA follows: TGTGCCAGCAGCCCCGGGACTCAGGGTAGGGAGACCCAGTACTTC.

This clone was recorded a few times. Being one base from a much bigger clone, this may be a read error. Other nucleotide sequences from this sample produce the same CDR3. The rearrangement joins TRBV7-9 to TRBJ1-2; 9 bases fit TRBD1. Germline CDR1 and CDR2: SEHNR and FQNEAQ (reference sequence). Germline trimming cut 5 bases from V and 7 bases from J; bases unmatched to any gene: 8. CDR3 length equals 14 residues. CDR3 residues: CASSLDRGYGGYTF. CDR3 bases: TGTGCCAGCAGCCTAGACAGGGGGTATGGTGGCTACACCTTC. The whole variable domain, remainder taken from reference TRBV7-9 and TRBJ1-2, is DTGVSQNPRHKITKRGQNVTFRCDPISEHNRLYWYRQTLGQGPEFLTYFQNEAQLEKSRLLSDRFSAERPKGSFSTLEIQRTEQGDSAMYLCASSLDRGYGGYTFGSGTRLTVV.

This clone was counted many times. This rearrangement joins TRBV20-1 to TRBJ2-5; 9 bases line up with TRBD2. Germline V gives CDR1 DFQATT, CDR2 SNEGSKA (reference sequence). V shed 8 bases and J 5 bases; nucleotides not matched to a gene: 12. This CDR3 is built from 14 residues. The CDR3 DNA sequence: TGCAGTCAAACCGGGACTAGCATAGGGGAGACCCAGTACTTC. Translated, it gives CSQTGTSIGETQYF.

The chain couples TRBV11-1 to TRBJ2-4; 12 bases fit TRBD2. V dropped 5 bases and J dropped 5; count of bases not matched to a gene: 10. The CDR3 extends over 17 amino acids. Germline values: CDR1 SGHAT, CDR2 FQDESV (reference sequence). The CDR3 sequence is CASSPSGLAGLENIQYF. CDR3 bases: TGTGCCAGCAGCCCGTCTGGACTAGCGGGACTCGAAAACATTCAGTACTTC.

This clone has a handful of counts. The rearrangement joins TRBV9 to TRBJ1-2; D is uncertain. The CDR3 is 11 amino acids. Germline lookup yields CDR1 SGDLS and CDR2 YYNGEE. With 7 bases removed from V and 7 bases from J, the gap between germline ends came to 11 bases. The CDR3 protein is CASGRAGGYTF. The CDR3 DNA follows: TGTGCCAGCGGGAGGGCGGGTGGCTACACCTTC.

This clone was counted at least ten times. The rearrangement joins TRBV11-2 to TRBJ2-7; D unclear. Germline loops: CDR1 SGHAT, CDR2 FQNNGV. The V gene lost 1 base and the J gene lost 6 bases, with 10 bases spanning the gap. The CDR3 length is 13 residues. This CDR3 is CASSLGRSGEQYF. CDR3 coding DNA: TGTGCCAGCAGCTTAGGCAGGTCGGGCGAGCAGTACTTC.

Note on this clone: One base away lies a much larger clone, so this may be a sequencing read error. The V gene is TRBV10-3, the J gene TRBJ1-1; D unclear. CDR3 length equals 15 residues. Per the germline V gene, CDR1 is ENHRY and CDR2 is SYGVKD. The CDR3 loop is CAISYYNGKNTEALF. CDR3 bases: TGTGCCATCAGTTACTATAACGGGAAAAACACTGAAGCTTTATTT.